The clone carrying this T cell receptor beta chain was seen many times. What it binds is not known. Trimming pared 1 base from V and 4 bases from J, leaving 15 bases between. Germline loops: CDR1 SGHNT, CDR2 YYREEE (reference sequence). The CDR3 runs 15 residues. Each CDR3 protein gets one entry after TCRdb re-called the multiplex PCR reads with MiXCR. The repertoire holds about 130,000 distinct CDR3 sequences, with less than 20% as singletons. The record originates from a study of breast tumors, draining lymph nodes, adjacent tissues. The study's findings and limits: Tumor T cell lymph node origin was a supported hypothesis, not proven. Findings are consistent with lymph node origin and intratumoral expansion of most tumor T cells.

The lymph nodes were axillary draining lymph nodes from breast cancer patients. The sample taken for sequencing was axillary lymph node tissue. The source is a female donor with breast cancer. Some clones in this sample may be carry-over from other donors' samples. The rearrangement uses TRBV5-4 and TRBJ2-7; possible D gene TRBD1, 6 bases. Here the CDR3 DNA reads TGTGCCAGCAGCTTGTCACAGGGACGTAAGTACGAGCAGTACTTC. It is translated as CASSLSQGRKYEQYF.